What follows are 2 T cell receptor beta chains derived from one specimen sequenced in a study of glioma-infiltrating T cells. Using RNA template, CDR3s of TCR alpha and beta were amplified with iRepertoire arm-PCR. MiXCR, run by TCRdb on the multiplex PCR reads, gives a single entry per CDR3 protein. The sample yields fewer than 90,000 distinct CDR3 sequences, 20% to 25% seen once. Sequencing was performed on glioma tissue, nonneoplastic brain tissue, or PBMCs (not recorded which). Every receptor here comes from a human donor with low-grade glioma or glioblastoma, undergoing nonglioma brain surgery, or in good health (not recorded which).

This clonotype was counted at least ten times. V gene TRBV2 combines with J gene TRBJ1-1; possibly TRBD1 for D (6 bases). V dropped 5 bases and J dropped 7 bases, with 8 bases sitting between them. The length of the CDR3 is 11 residues. Germline CDR1 is SNHLY and CDR2 is FYNNEI. The CDR3 is CASSYRVEAFF. The CDR3, as DNA: TGTGCCAGCAGTTACAGGGTTGAAGCTTTCTTT.

This chain uses TRBV5-5 with TRBJ2-7, with TRBD2 identical over 8 bases. This CDR3 comprises 13 residues. The trim removed 5 bases at V and 4 bases at J, leaving 5 bases unmatched. The V gene's germline CDR1 is SGHKS and CDR2 YYEKEE (reference sequence). The CDR3 here is CASRGLVWYEQYF. The DNA of the CDR3 is TGTGCCAGCAGGGGACTAGTTTGGTACGAGCAGTACTTC. Looking up the rest from reference TRBV5-5 and TRBJ2-7 gives the full variable domain: DAGVTQSPTHLIKTRGQQVTLRCSPISGHKSVSWYQQVLGQGPQFIFQYYEKEERGRGNFPDRFSARQFPNYSSELNVNALLLGDSALYLCASRGLVWYEQYFGPGTRLTVT.